Listed here are 26 T cell receptor beta chains from one sample, sequenced in a study of blood T cell repertoires in COVID-19. Only in-frame clones appear in the TCRdb table, and some are missing; sequencing was by immunoSEQ multiplex PCR. In the table there are some 270,000 clones, 91% of which are singletons. Sequences were obtained from PBMCs or T cells enriched from blood (not recorded which). The receptors stem from a man between 35 and 55 years old who had been exposed to COVID-19.

This clone was recorded once. This chain connects TRBV5-6 to TRBJ1-5, with D possibly matching TRBD1 (5 bases). V lost 0 bases and J 1 base, leaving 14 bases between the germline ends. Germline V gives CDR1 SGHDT, CDR2 YYEEEE. The CDR3 is 17 amino acids. CDR3: CASSLGGATVSNQPQHF. The DNA of the CDR3 is TGTGCCAGCAGCTTGGGGGGCGCGACAGTAAGCAATCAGCCCCAGCATTTT.

This chain connects TRBV28 to TRBJ1-4; 8 bases are shared with TRBD1. Per germline, CDR1 MDHEN and CDR2 SYDVKM. The CDR3 has 14 residues. With 5 bases clipped from V and 7 bases from J, the junction kept 6 bases outside the gene matches. The CDR3 DNA sequence: TGTGCCAGCAGTCCACAGGGGGTTTTTGAAAAACTGTTTTTT. Translated, it gives CASSPQGVFEKLFF.

The rearrangement joins TRBV2 to TRBJ2-3; weak D call: TRBD2 (6 bases). Germline CDR1 SNHLY, CDR2 FYNNEI. The CDR3 has 14 residues. V gave up 7 bases and J gave up 6 bases, with 17 bases separating them. CDR3 sequence reads: CASIWTAGLDTQYF. The CDR3 DNA reads as TGTGCCAGCATTTGGACCGCGGGGCTGGATACGCAGTATTTT.

This clone was seen a single time. J is TRBJ2-3 and V is TRBV4-2, with D possibly TRBD1 on 6 matching bases. CDR3 length: 15 residues. The germline CDR1 and CDR2 sequences are LGHNA and YNFKEQ. The ends were cut back, 1 base at V and 2 bases at J, with 10 bases in the middle. CDR3 residues: CASSQGRGDTDTQYF. The CDR3 DNA reads as TGTGCCAGCAGCCAAGGCAGGGGCGACACAGATACGCAGTATTTT.

This clone was recorded only once. The gene calls are TRBV19 and TRBJ1-5; TRBD1 is a possible D gene (6 bases). Trimming stripped 4 bases from V and 6 bases from J, with 10 bases between. CDR1 is LNHDA, CDR2 SQIVND, per germline (reference sequence). This CDR3 has 13 residues. CDR3 in amino acids: CASSTGVGQPQHF. The CDR3 nucleotides are TGTGCCAGTAGTACAGGGGTTGGTCAGCCCCAGCATTTT.

The V gene is TRBV4-1, the J gene TRBJ1-1; a possible D gene is TRBD1 (6 bases). The CDR3 is made up of 17 amino acids. Germline CDR1 reads MGHRA; CDR2 reads YSYEKL. The germline V and J ends were trimmed by 1 base and 0 bases, with 15 bases remaining between them. The CDR3 DNA reads TGCGCCAGCAGCCAAGCGGGCGGTGGGGGCGTGAACACTGAAGCTTTCTTT. This gives the protein CASSQAGGGGVNTEAFF.

The CDR3 nucleotides are TGTGCCAGCAGTTTCCCGGGTAACGAGCAGTACTTC. Amino acids: CASSFPGNEQYF. This rearrangement joins TRBV12-3 or TRBV12-4 to TRBJ2-7; D remains ambiguous. The CDR3 totals 12 residues. V was clipped by 3 bases and J by 5 bases, with 8 bases between them.

V gene TRBV7-9 combines with J gene TRBJ2-1, with 9 bases that match TRBD2. V trimming: 7 bases; J trimming: 6 bases; junction bases outside the gene matches: 19. The CDR3 runs to 18 residues. Germline lookup yields CDR1 SEHNR and CDR2 FQNEAQ (reference sequence). CDR3 sequence (DNA): TGTGCCAGCACCGGGAGGGTGGTAGCGGGGGCTTTGATCAATGAGCAGTTCTTC. Its protein is CASTGRVVAGALINEQFF.

The chain is built from TRBV30 and TRBJ2-1; TRBD1 is a possible D gene (5 bases). Between the trimmed V and J ends, which lost 0 bases and 4 bases, there was a span of 7 bases. Germline V CDR1 and CDR2: GTSNPN, SVGIG (reference sequence). There are 13 residues in the CDR3. The CDR3 sequence: CAWSVDSYNEQFF. The DNA for the CDR3 is TGTGCCTGGAGTGTAGACAGTTACAATGAGCAGTTCTTC. Combining the CDR3 with reference TRBV30 and TRBJ2-1 gives the whole variable domain SQTIHQWPATLVQPVGSPLSLECTVEGTSNPNLYWYRQAAGRGLQLLFYSVGIGQISSEVPQNLSASRPQDRQFILSSKKLLLSDSGFYLCAWSVDSYNEQFFGPGTRLTVL.

The J gene is TRBJ1-1, the V gene TRBV3-1 (or the pseudogene TRBV3-2), with 8 bases lining up with TRBD1. Germline V lookup: CDR1 LGHDT, CDR2 YNNKEL (reference sequence). The CDR3 covers 15 residues. Unmatched junction bases numbered 11, after V lost 5 bases and J lost 6 bases. In nucleotides, the CDR3 is TGTGCCAGCAGCTCCCGGGACAGGCGTTTCGCTGAAGCTTTCTTT. Its protein product is CASSSRDRRFAEAFF.

In its sample, this clone was seen once. CDR3 DNA: TGTGCCACCAGTGATCCGGGCACAGATACGCAGTATTTT. Protein product: CATSDPGTDTQYF. The chain links TRBV24-1 to TRBJ2-3; D not certain. The CDR3 totals 13 residues. The germline gives CDR1 KGHDR, CDR2 SFDVKD. V dropped 3 bases and J dropped 1 base, with 4 bases sitting between them.

The chain is built from TRBV4-1 and TRBJ1-2; 8 positions agree with TRBD1. Germline CDR1 MGHRA, CDR2 YSYEKL. Trimming at V came to 0 bases and at J to 3 bases, leaving 3 bases not matched to a gene. The CDR3 is 15 residues long. Here the CDR3 DNA reads TGCGCCAGCAGCCAAGACCGGGACAGGCACTATGGCTACACCTTC. It translates to CASSQDRDRHYGYTF.

The V and J genes are TRBV6-2 or TRBV6-3 and TRBJ1-2; 8 bases match TRBD1. The germline V gene encodes CDR1 MNHEY and CDR2 SVGEGT. The CDR3 runs to 15 residues. Trimming cost V 6 bases and J 4 bases; bases outside gene matches: 10. The CDR3 loop is CASSEGQGWAYGYTF. The CDR3 coding sequence is TGTGCCAGCAGCGAAGGACAGGGATGGGCCTATGGCTACACCTTC.

V gene TRBV5-4 combines with J gene TRBJ2-2, with D tentatively TRBD1 (6 bases). CDR1 is SGHNT, CDR2 YYREEE, per germline (reference sequence). Trimming took off 1 base at V and 6 bases at J, with 13 bases between the two ends. The CDR3 contains 15 residues. The CDR3 DNA is TGTGCCAGCAGCTTGCTCAGGGGCGACGCCGGGGAGCTGTTTTTT. Protein: CASSLLRGDAGELFF.

CDR3 protein: CASSLGQGVQETQYF. In DNA, the CDR3 is TGTGCCAGCAGCTTGGGACAGGGGGTCCAAGAGACCCAGTACTTC. The chain employs TRBV7-6 and TRBJ2-5; 11 positions agree with TRBD1. The CDR3 runs 15 residues. J lost 1 base, V lost 3 bases, and 1 base had no gene match. CDR1 and CDR2 from the germline V gene are SGHVS and FNYEAQ.

This clone was observed a single time. This chain connects TRBV5-1 to TRBJ1-4; tentatively, D is TRBD1 (6 bases). V was shortened by 2 bases and J by 3 bases, with 11 bases between the two germline ends. This CDR3 has 15 residues. Germline V gene data show CDR1 as SGHRS and CDR2 as YFSETQ. The CDR3 loop is CASSLQGSANEKLFF. The CDR3 DNA is TGCGCCAGCAGCTTACAGGGCTCGGCTAATGAAAAACTGTTTTTT.

The CDR3 DNA is TGTGCCATCAGGACAGAAGCCTATGGCTACACCTTC. Translating it yields CAIRTEAYGYTF. The V call is TRBV2, the J call TRBJ1-2; possibly TRBD1 for D (6 bases). The length of the CDR3 is 12 residues. Per germline, CDR1 SNHLY and CDR2 FYNNEI. V gave up 10 bases and J gave up 4 bases, with 13 bases separating them.

The chain has TRBV9 and TRBJ2-5; 10 nucleotides line up with TRBD1. J lost 1 base, V lost 4 bases, and 10 bases had no gene match. Germline V gene data show CDR1 as SGDLS and CDR2 as YYNGEE. The CDR3 runs 17 residues. Here the CDR3 DNA reads TGTGCCAGCAGCCCGGGACAGGGGAGGTTGAGCCAAGAGACCCAGTACTTC. Encoded protein: CASSPGQGRLSQETQYF.

This clone appeared a single time. The V gene is TRBV5-1, the J gene TRBJ2-3; weak D call: TRBD2 (6 bases). V was shortened by 4 bases and J by 5 bases, with 14 bases between the two germline ends. Germline V gives CDR1 SGHRS, CDR2 YFSETQ. This CDR3 contains 14 residues. The CDR3 nucleotides are TGCGCCAGCAGCATGACTAGTGGGGGAGATACGCAGTATTTT. Translated: CASSMTSGGDTQYF.

The chain couples TRBV25-1 to TRBJ1-1; 8 bases agree with TRBD1. Trimming at V came to 3 bases and at J to 7 bases, leaving 7 bases not matched to a gene. Germline CDR1 and CDR2: MGHDK and SYGVNS. This CDR3 spans 14 amino acids. The CDR3 protein is CASSDRGTGGEAFF. CDR3 nucleotides: TGTGCCAGCAGTGATCGCGGGACAGGAGGTGAAGCTTTCTTT.

The chain couples TRBV18 to TRBJ2-2, with a weak D call TRBD2 (6 bases). Per germline, CDR1 KGHSH and CDR2 LQKENI. V shed 2 bases and J shed 4 bases, with 11 bases lying between them. The CDR3 is 15 residues long. The CDR3 sequence: CASSPIGDSTGELFF. As DNA, the CDR3 is TGTGCCAGCTCACCAATTGGGGACTCCACCGGGGAGCTGTTTTTT.

This clone appeared a single time. The CDR3 DNA follows: TGTGCCAGCAGCTTAAACCAGGCAATGAACACTGAAGCTTTCTTT. Protein: CASSLNQAMNTEAFF. This chain links TRBV7-8 with TRBJ1-1; no firm D call. The CDR3 length is 15 residues. The V end lost 2 bases, the J end lost 0 bases, and 10 bases lay between the germline ends. Per germline, CDR1 SGHVS and CDR2 FQNEAQ.

The V gene is TRBV7-9, the J gene TRBJ1-6, with D tentatively TRBD1 (5 bases). The CDR3 is 15 residues long. Between the trimmed V and J ends, which lost 8 bases and 5 bases, there was a span of 16 bases. Germline lookup yields CDR1 SEHNR and CDR2 FQNEAQ (reference sequence). CDR3 region: CASESAGINNSPLHF. The CDR3 DNA follows: TGTGCCAGCGAATCGGCAGGGATTAATAATTCACCCCTCCACTTT. Supplemented by reference TRBV7-9 and TRBJ1-6, the full variable domain reads DTGVSQNPRHKITKRGQNVTFRCDPISEHNRLYWYRQTLGQGPEFLTYFQNEAQLEKSRLLSDRFSAERPKGSFSTLEIQRTEQGDSAMYLCASESAGINNSPLHFGNGTRLTVT.

This clone was counted once. This rearrangement joins TRBV5-6 to TRBJ2-7; no firm D call. This CDR3 spans 11 amino acids. Trimming took 3 bases from V and 7 from J, leaving 8 bases between them. The germline V gene encodes CDR1 SGHDT and CDR2 YYEEEE. The CDR3 nucleotides are TGTGCCAGCAGCTACCATACTGAGCAGTACTTC. Translation gives CASSYHTEQYF.

The rearrangement joins TRBV4-1 to TRBJ2-2; D is ambiguous. Germline V gene lookup returns CDR1 MGHRA and CDR2 YSYEKL. With 1 base removed from V and 1 base from J, the gap between germline ends came to 4 bases. The CDR3 contains 14 residues. Here the CDR3 DNA reads TGCGCCAGCAGCCAAGCCCAGAACACCGGGGAGCTGTTTTTT. Translation: CASSQAQNTGELFF.

In regard to this clone: Other DNA sequences in the sample encode the same CDR3. The chain recombines TRBV6-5 with TRBJ2-3; weak D call: TRBD1 (5 bases). The CDR3 spans 15 residues. From germline, CDR1 is MNHEY and CDR2 SVGAGI. V was cut by 2 bases and J by 0 bases, with 9 bases left in between. The CDR3 protein is CASSYRGSSTDTQYF. Here the CDR3 DNA reads TGTGCCAGCAGTTACAGGGGTTCGAGCACAGATACGCAGTATTTT.